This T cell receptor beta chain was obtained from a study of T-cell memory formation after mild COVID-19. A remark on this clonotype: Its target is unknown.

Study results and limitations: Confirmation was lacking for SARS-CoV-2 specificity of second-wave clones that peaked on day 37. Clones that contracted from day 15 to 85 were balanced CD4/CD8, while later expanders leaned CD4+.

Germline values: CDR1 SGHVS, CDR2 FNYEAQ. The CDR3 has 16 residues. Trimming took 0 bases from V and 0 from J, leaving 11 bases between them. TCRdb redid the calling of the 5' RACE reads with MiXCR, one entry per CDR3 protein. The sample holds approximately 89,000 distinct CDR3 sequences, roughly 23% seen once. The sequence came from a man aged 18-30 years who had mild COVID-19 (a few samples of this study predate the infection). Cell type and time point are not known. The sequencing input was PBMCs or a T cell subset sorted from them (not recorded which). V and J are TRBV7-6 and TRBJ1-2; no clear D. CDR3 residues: CASSLAPGGTNYGYTF. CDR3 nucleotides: TGTGCCAGCAGCTTAGCGCCAGGCGGAACTAACTATGGCTACACCTTC.